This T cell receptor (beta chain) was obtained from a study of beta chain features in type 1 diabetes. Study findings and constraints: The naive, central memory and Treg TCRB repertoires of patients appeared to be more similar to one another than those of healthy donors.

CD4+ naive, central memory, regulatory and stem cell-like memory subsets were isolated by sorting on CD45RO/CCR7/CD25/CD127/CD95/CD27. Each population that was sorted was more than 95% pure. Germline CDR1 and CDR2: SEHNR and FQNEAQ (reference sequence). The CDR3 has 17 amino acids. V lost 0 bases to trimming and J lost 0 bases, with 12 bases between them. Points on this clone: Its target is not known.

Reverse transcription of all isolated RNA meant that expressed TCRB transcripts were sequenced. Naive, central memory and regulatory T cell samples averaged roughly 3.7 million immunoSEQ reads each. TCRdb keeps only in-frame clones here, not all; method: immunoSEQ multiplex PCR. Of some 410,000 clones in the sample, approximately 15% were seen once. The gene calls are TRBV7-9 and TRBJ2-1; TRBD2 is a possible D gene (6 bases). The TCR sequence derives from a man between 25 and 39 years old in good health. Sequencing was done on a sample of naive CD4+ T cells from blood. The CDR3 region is CASSLALAGLSYNEQFF. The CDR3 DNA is TGTGCCAGCAGCTTAGCCCTCGCGGGGCTCTCCTACAATGAGCAGTTCTTC.